One sample yielded the 27 T cell receptor beta chains listed below, sequenced in a study of blood T cell repertoires in COVID-19. Using immunoSEQ multiplex PCR, the repertoire was profiled, and TCRdb retains in-frame clones only, with some absent. The sample carries roughly 190,000 clones, around nine tenths recorded once. The sequencing input was peripheral blood. These receptors were taken from a woman aged 40 to 50 who had recovered from COVID-19.

This chain links TRBV4-2 with TRBJ2-1; TRBD2 might be the D (5 bases). V was shortened by 1 base and J by 8 bases, with 15 bases between the two germline ends. Germline values: CDR1 LGHNA, CDR2 YNFKEQ. The CDR3 has 15 amino acids. The CDR3 loop reads CASSQGTGMRDEQFF. The CDR3 DNA is TGTGCCAGCAGCCAAGGGACGGGAATGCGCGATGAGCAGTTCTTC.

The rearrangement joins TRBV4-1 to TRBJ2-3, with 13 nucleotides matching TRBD2. This CDR3 has 19 residues. Trimming cost V 0 bases and J 1 base; bases outside gene matches: 7. Germline V gives CDR1 MGHRA, CDR2 YSYEKL. The CDR3 here is CASSQDLGLAGVGTDTQYF. The CDR3 DNA sequence: TGCGCCAGCAGCCAAGATCTCGGACTAGCGGGAGTGGGCACAGATACGCAGTATTTT.

V is TRBV29-1 and J is TRBJ2-7; 9 positions agree with TRBD2. Germline V lookup: CDR1 SQVTM, CDR2 ANQGSEA. Unmatched junction bases numbered 6, after V lost 6 bases and J lost 3 bases. The CDR3 contains 13 residues. CDR3 nucleotides: TGCAGCGTCCATGGACTAGCGAGCTACGAGCAGTACTTC. Its protein is CSVHGLASYEQYF.

This clone appeared a single time. This rearrangement joins TRBV29-1 to TRBJ1-3; D is perhaps TRBD1 (6 bases). This CDR3 comprises 15 residues. V lost 7 bases and J lost 0, with 16 bases in between. The V gene's germline CDR1 is SQVTM and CDR2 ANQGSEA. The CDR3 bases are TGCAGCGCAGGGGACTCAACGAGCTCTGGAAACACCATATATTTT. It yields the protein CSAGDSTSSGNTIYF. Complete variable domain (other parts from reference TRBV29-1 and TRBJ1-3): SAVISQKPSRDICQRGTSLTIQCQVDSQVTMMFWYRQQPGQSLTLIATANQGSEATYESGFVIDKFPISRPNLTFSTLTVSNMSPEDSSIYLCSAGDSTSSGNTIYFGEGSWLTVV.

This chain links TRBV6-5 with TRBJ1-4; 8 bases are shared with TRBD1. The J segment lost 8 bases and the V segment lost 5 bases, leaving 7 bases of the junction unmatched. Per germline, CDR1 MNHEY and CDR2 SVGAGI. The CDR3 has 14 amino acids. The CDR3 loop is CASSNRGSGEKLFF. The CDR3, as DNA: TGTGCCAGCAGTAACAGGGGGTCGGGCGAAAAACTGTTTTTT.

This clone was seen only once. The chain has TRBV7-7 and TRBJ2-7; 7 bases fit TRBD1. CDR3 length: 15 amino acids. CDR1 and CDR2 (germline): SSHAT, FNYEAQ (reference sequence). V gave up 1 base and J gave up 0 bases; unmatched junction bases: 3. Here the CDR3 DNA reads TGTGCCAGCAGCTTAGGGTCAGGGGGCTCCTACGAGCAGTACTTC. Its translation: CASSLGSGGSYEQYF.

This clone has a single count. The chain carries TRBV11-3 and TRBJ2-7, with a weak D call TRBD1 (6 bases). The ends were cut back, 3 bases at V and 5 bases at J, with 14 bases in the middle. Germline V lookup: CDR1 SGHNT, CDR2 YENEEA. There are 14 residues in the CDR3. CDR3 amino acids: CASSLTGTLNEQYF. The CDR3 DNA reads as TGTGCCAGCAGCTTGACAGGAACCCTCAACGAGCAGTACTTC. Using reference TRBV11-3 and TRBJ2-7 for the parts outside the CDR3, the full variable domain is EAGVVQSPRYKIIEKKQPVAFWCNPISGHNTLYWYLQNLGQGPELLIRYENEEAVDDSQLPKDRFSAERLKGVDSTLKIQPAELGDSAVYLCASSLTGTLNEQYFGPGTRLTVT.

V and J are TRBV24-1 and TRBJ2-3; 7 bases are shared with TRBD2. The germline V gene encodes CDR1 KGHDR and CDR2 SFDVKD. The CDR3 is 14 amino acids. Trimming removed 6 bases from V and 5 bases from J; junction bases left unmatched: 7. CDR3 nucleotide sequence: TGTGCCACCAGTCCCGCGGGAGCGGAAGATACGCAGTATTTT. Translating gives CATSPAGAEDTQYF.

The V gene is TRBV30, the J gene TRBJ2-7; 8 bases are a match to TRBD2. The trim removed 4 bases at V and 5 bases at J, leaving 10 bases unmatched. The CDR3 length is 14 residues. Germline-derived CDR1 and CDR2 are GTSNPN and SVGIG (reference sequence). The DNA for the CDR3 is TGTGCCTGGACCCCGGGGGGGCTTGAGAACGAGCAGTACTTC. This codes for CAWTPGGLENEQYF.

The gene calls are TRBV3-1 (or the pseudogene TRBV3-2) and TRBJ1-1; TRBD1 is a possible D gene (6 bases). Trimming shortened V by 6 bases and J by 1 base, and 6 bases separated the two germline ends. CDR1 is LGHDT and CDR2 is YNNKEL in the germline V gene (reference sequence). The CDR3 length is 12 residues. CDR3: CASRTGNTEAFF. The CDR3 bases are TGTGCCAGCAGGACAGGGAACACTGAAGCTTTCTTT.

The chain uses TRBV5-5 and TRBJ1-4, with D possibly being TRBD1 (5 bases). Germline loops: CDR1 SGHKS, CDR2 YYEKEE (reference sequence). The V gene lost 3 bases and the J gene lost 0 bases, with 12 bases spanning the gap. The CDR3 length is 16 residues. As DNA, the CDR3 is TGTGCCAGCAGCTGGGGTCCACAGGCAACTAATGAAAAACTGTTTTTT. Its protein product is CASSWGPQATNEKLFF.

V gene TRBV6-1 combines with J gene TRBJ2-7; 7 bases agree with TRBD1. The V gene end was trimmed by 1 base and the J gene end by 2 bases; junction bases not matched to a gene: 5. In germline, CDR1 is MNHNS, CDR2 SASEGT. CDR3 length equals 15 residues. The CDR3 spells CASSEVGDRAYEQYF. The CDR3 DNA follows: TGTGCCAGCAGTGAAGTCGGAGACAGGGCCTACGAGCAGTACTTC.

The chain couples TRBV29-1 to TRBJ2-7, with D possibly being TRBD1 (6 bases). V was clipped by 5 bases and J by 2 bases, with 16 bases between them. The CDR3 extends over 14 amino acids. Germline assignment: CDR1 SQVTM and CDR2 ANQGSEA. The CDR3 sequence is CSVTKGVGPYEQYF. CDR3 sequence (DNA): TGCAGCGTTACGAAGGGGGTTGGTCCCTACGAGCAGTACTTC.

The V and J genes are TRBV6-2 or TRBV6-3 and TRBJ2-7; 9 nucleotides match TRBD1. Germline CDR1 is MNHEY and CDR2 is SVGEGT. V lost 4 bases and J lost 4; bases outside the gene matches: 2. The CDR3 is made up of 13 amino acids. CDR3 protein: CASSSGTGYEQYF. In DNA form, the CDR3 reads TGTGCCAGCAGTTCCGGGACAGGGTACGAGCAGTACTTC.

V and J are TRBV10-3 and TRBJ1-6; a possible D gene is TRBD1 (5 bases). Germline loops: CDR1 ENHRY, CDR2 SYGVKD. The germline V and J ends were trimmed by 0 bases and 4 bases, with 13 bases remaining between them. This CDR3 is built from 17 residues. DNA for the CDR3: TGTGCCATCAGTGAGTCGCGGGGCAAGGGGTATAATTCACCCCTCCACTTT. Translating gives CAISESRGKGYNSPLHF.

Only a few counts were recorded for this clone. CDR3 bases: TGCAGCGCTGTTCAGGGCGACGGCAATCAGCCCCAGCATTTT. Protein sequence: CSAVQGDGNQPQHF. The J gene is TRBJ1-5, the V gene TRBV29-1; D is possibly TRBD1 (5 bases). CDR1 and CDR2 from the germline V gene are SQVTM and ANQGSEA. V was clipped by 7 bases and J by 2 bases, with 15 bases between them. The CDR3 covers 14 residues.

The chain combines TRBV11-3 with TRBJ2-5; 9 nucleotides agree with TRBD2. The ends lost 1 base at V and 4 bases at J; junction bases unmatched: 7. This CDR3 region has 16 residues. CDR1 and CDR2 (germline): SGHNT, YENEEA. The CDR3 region has the DNA TGTGCCAGCAGCTTAGGTTCTAGCGGGATGTCAGAGACCCAGTACTTC. Translated: CASSLGSSGMSETQYF.

The rearrangement uses TRBV10-3 and TRBJ1-6; the D is unclear. Germline CDR1 reads ENHRY; CDR2 reads SYGVKD. This CDR3 region has 13 residues. Between the trimmed V and J ends, which lost 10 bases and 11 bases, there was a span of 18 bases. This chain's CDR3 is CATSLEVATPLHF. The CDR3 bases are TGTGCCACTTCCCTTGAGGTAGCTACACCCCTCCACTTT.

The chain is built from TRBV19 and TRBJ2-1; 8 bases agree with TRBD1. J gave up 0 bases and V 4 bases, and 26 bases lay outside the gene matches. Per germline, CDR1 LNHDA and CDR2 SQIVND (reference sequence). This CDR3 is built from 23 residues. CDR3 sequence: CASSRGTGEASSRDPSSYNEQFF. DNA of the CDR3: TGTGCCAGTAGTAGGGGGACAGGAGAGGCTAGCTCAAGAGACCCCAGCTCCTACAATGAGCAGTTCTTC.

The genes are TRBV6-6 and TRBJ2-7, with 7 bases matching TRBD2. Trimming took 4 bases from V and 0 from J; bases not matched to a gene: 6. CDR3 length: 15 amino acids. Germline CDR1 is MNHNY and CDR2 is SVGAGI (reference sequence). CDR3 DNA: TGTGCCAGCAGTTCTGCGGGAGCCCGCTCCTACGAGCAGTACTTC. Translated: CASSSAGARSYEQYF.

CDR3 region: CAISESALAGQFF. The CDR3 DNA is TGTGCCATCAGTGAGTCTGCCCTAGCGGGGCAGTTCTTC. The chain employs TRBV10-3 and TRBJ2-1, with 8 positions matching TRBD2. The CDR3 covers 13 residues. The germline gives CDR1 ENHRY, CDR2 SYGVKD. V trimming: 0 bases; J trimming: 12 bases; junction bases outside the gene matches: 4.

The chain is built from TRBV10-3 and TRBJ1-5, with D maybe TRBD1 (5 bases). Trimming took off 6 bases at V and 0 bases at J, with 9 bases between the two ends. The CDR3 contains 14 residues. Germline V lookup: CDR1 ENHRY, CDR2 SYGVKD. CDR3 in DNA: TGTGCCATCAGCGGGGGGGATAGCAATCAGCCCCAGCATTTT. Its translation: CAISGGDSNQPQHF.

The rearrangement joins TRBV19 to TRBJ1-1; D not resolved. Per germline, CDR1 LNHDA and CDR2 SQIVND (reference sequence). The V gene lost 7 bases and the J gene lost 1 base, with 4 bases spanning the gap. The CDR3 sequence is 11 residues long. CDR3 region: CASIGNTEAFF. CDR3 nucleotide sequence: TGTGCCAGTATCGGGAACACTGAAGCTTTCTTT.

V is TRBV28 and J is TRBJ1-1; 8 bases are a match to TRBD1. Germline V gives CDR1 MDHEN, CDR2 SYDVKM. The trim removed 9 bases at V and 3 bases at J, leaving 15 bases unmatched. The CDR3 covers 16 residues. The CDR3 DNA sequence: TGTGCCAGTTCAACCGGGACAGGTAGGGGGGACACTGAAGCTTTCTTT. This codes for CASSTGTGRGDTEAFF.

This chain uses TRBV5-1 with TRBJ1-1; D unclear. V lost 0 bases and J 0 bases, leaving 9 bases between the germline ends. Germline assignment: CDR1 SGHRS and CDR2 YFSETQ. This CDR3 is built from 15 residues. The CDR3 region has the DNA TGCGCCAGCAGCTTGGCGGCGGATATGAACACTGAAGCTTTCTTT. Protein product: CASSLAADMNTEAFF. The full variable domain, its missing parts supplied by reference TRBV5-1 and TRBJ1-1, is KAGVTQTPRYLIKTRGQQVTLSCSPISGHRSVSWYQQTPGQGLQFLFEYFSETQRNKGNFPGRFSGRQFSNSRSEMNVSTLELGDSALYLCASSLAADMNTEAFFGQGTRLTVV.

This clone came up a few times. The V and J genes are TRBV30 and TRBJ2-1, with TRBD1 matching over 8 bases. Unmatched junction bases numbered 13, after V lost 5 bases and J lost 7 bases. CDR1 and CDR2 (germline): GTSNPN, SVGIG (reference sequence). There are 15 residues in the CDR3. The DNA for the CDR3 is TGTGCCTGGGACAGGGGTACCCTGGGGTCGAATGAGCAGTTCTTC. Encoded protein: CAWDRGTLGSNEQFF.

This chain joins TRBV5-1 and TRBJ1-1; D is perhaps TRBD1 (6 bases). Germline V gene data show CDR1 as SGHRS and CDR2 as YFSETQ. CDR3 length: 15 residues. Trimming pared 3 bases from V and 0 bases from J, leaving 12 bases between. CDR3 amino acids: CASSSQGFVNTEAFF. In DNA form, the CDR3 reads TGCGCCAGCAGCTCACAGGGTTTCGTGAACACTGAAGCTTTCTTT.